The rows below give T cell receptor beta chains drawn from one sample of a study of blood T cell repertoires in COVID-19. Sequencing was performed with immunoSEQ multiplex PCR; in TCRdb, only in-frame clones are kept and a portion is missing. Here the sample spans approximately 100,000 clones, around 85% being singletons. Material for sequencing was peripheral blood. All receptors come from an older man with acute or convalescent COVID-19. Both conserved end residues are part of each CDR3. Clone size appears in some rows only: once, few, many, or a class for an expanded clone.

cdr3_length clone_size v_call cdr3_aa
13 . TRBV6-5 CASSPGTARGYTF
13 . TRBV2 CASSRQTAYEQYF
15 . TRBV6-6 CASSYPGTGPQPQHF
16 . TRBV27 CASSFAGQGAGYEQYF
17 many TRBV20-1 CSASPHPGLSYNSPLHF
15 . TRBV30 CAMEGTSANYNEQFF
17 . TRBV7-9 CASSFQTGGSSNQPQHF
18 . TRBV6-2/TRBV6-3 CASSYRSGSGKLQETQYF
15 . TRBV5-8 CASSLQGRSNQPQHF
14 once TRBV7-8 CASSSARGRDEQFF
16 . TRBV19 CASTGLAGGLTGELFF
19 . TRBV7-9 CASSLALRTGLSSGNTIYF
11 once TRBV9 CASSVATSYTF
17 once TRBV24-1 CATSDLQRDMDTDTQYF
13 . TRBV21-1 CASVDRGRDTQYF
12 . TRBV5-3 CARSLEGGGYTF
14 once TRBV30 CARGLAGAPGELFF
16 . TRBV4-3 CASSQDTGQGYNEQFF
14 . TRBV5-4 CASSLTSGSGELFF
14 . TRBV10-3 CAIRVQGSTGELFF
16 . TRBV27 CASTAGASSGANVLTF
16 . TRBV4-2 CASSQETSGSQETQYF
15 . TRBV5-1 CASSFEGAAGNTIYF
15 . TRBV18 CASSPDRAGANVLTF
14 . TRBV27 CASSLQGWNTEAFF
18 . TRBV4-3 CASSQEGGLAGGGDTQYF
14 . TRBV5-8 CASSARQYRYEQYF
16 few TRBV24-1 CATSDGDRGSPETQYF
14 . TRBV7-9 CASSLARDVDEQFF
15 once TRBV3-1/TRBV3-2 CASSQRGERAYEQYF
17 . TRBV5-6 CASSPGTSVSGANVLTF
15 . TRBV28 CASNKAGGRGGTQYF
15 . TRBV29-1 CSVVRISGSSNEQFF